Only a few counts were recorded for the clone carrying this T cell receptor beta chain. The protocol was immunoSEQ multiplex PCR, while the TCRdb copy is restricted to in-frame clones and leaves out a portion. Here the sample spans 30,000 to 40,000 clones, around 89% being singletons. The CDR3 contains 16 residues. Germline CDR1 reads SEHNR; CDR2 reads FQNEAQ (reference sequence). V was cut by 5 bases and J by 3 bases, with 17 bases left in between. This sample was included in a study of T cell changes during pregnancy in multiple sclerosis. The chain combines TRBV7-9 with TRBJ1-5; D call uncertain. This TCR was sampled from a female donor with multiple sclerosis, enrolled in a pregnancy study. The source material was CD4+ T cells from peripheral blood mononuclear cells, sampled in the second trimester of pregnancy. The DNA for the CDR3 is TGTGCCAGCAGCCTAGGCGGGAGTGGGTCCAATCAGCCCCAGCATTTT. Its protein is CASSLGGSGSNQPQHF.